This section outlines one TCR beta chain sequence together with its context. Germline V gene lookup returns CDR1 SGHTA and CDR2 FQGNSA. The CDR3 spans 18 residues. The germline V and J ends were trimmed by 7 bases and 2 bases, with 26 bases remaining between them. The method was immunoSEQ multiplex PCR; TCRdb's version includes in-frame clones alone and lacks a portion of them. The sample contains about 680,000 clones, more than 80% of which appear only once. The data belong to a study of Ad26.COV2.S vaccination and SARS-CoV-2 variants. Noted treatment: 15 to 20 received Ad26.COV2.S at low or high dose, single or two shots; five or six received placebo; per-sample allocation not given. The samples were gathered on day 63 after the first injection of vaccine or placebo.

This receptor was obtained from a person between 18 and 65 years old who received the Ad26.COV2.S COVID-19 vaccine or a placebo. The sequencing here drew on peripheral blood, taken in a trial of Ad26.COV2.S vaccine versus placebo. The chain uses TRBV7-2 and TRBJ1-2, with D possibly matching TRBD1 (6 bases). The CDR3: CASIQVANRVPINYGYTF. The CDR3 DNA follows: TGTGCCAGCATCCAAGTGGCTAACAGGGTACCTATAAACTATGGCTACACCTTC.